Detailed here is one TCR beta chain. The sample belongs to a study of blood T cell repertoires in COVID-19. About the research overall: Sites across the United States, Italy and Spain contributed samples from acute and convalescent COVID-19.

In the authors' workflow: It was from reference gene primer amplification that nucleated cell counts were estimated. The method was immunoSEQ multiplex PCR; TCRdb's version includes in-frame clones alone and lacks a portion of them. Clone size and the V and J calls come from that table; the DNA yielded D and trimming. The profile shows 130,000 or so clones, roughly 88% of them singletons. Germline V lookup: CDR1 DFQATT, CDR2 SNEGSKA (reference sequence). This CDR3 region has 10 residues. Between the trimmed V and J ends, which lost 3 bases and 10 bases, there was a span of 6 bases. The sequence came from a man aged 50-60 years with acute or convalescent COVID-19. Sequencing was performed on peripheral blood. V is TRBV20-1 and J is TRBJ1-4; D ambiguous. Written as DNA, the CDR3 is TGCAGTGCTAGCCACAGAAAACTGTTTTTT. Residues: CSASHRKLFF.